Following are 9 T cell receptor beta chains from one sample sequenced in a study of shared clonotypes between healthy human individuals. Data came from immunoSEQ multiplex PCR; TCRdb stores just in-frame clones and leaves some out. The repertoire has roughly 2,300,000 clones, less than 95% of them found once; the top ten carry approximately 0.4%. Specimen: naive CD4+ T cells from PBMCs. Subset reported: CD45RA+ positively selected. The receptors were gathered from a man aged 18 to 30 in good health. Some clones in this sample may be carry-over from other donors' samples.

The chain has TRBV29-1 and TRBJ2-3, with D perhaps TRBD1 or TRBD2 (6 bases each). The V gene's germline CDR1 is SQVTM and CDR2 ANQGSEA. Trimming removed 4 bases from V and 6 bases from J, with 11 bases in between. This CDR3 comprises 12 residues. CDR3 bases: TGCAGCGTTGTTAGAGGGGGGGATACGCAGTATTTT. It codes for CSVVRGGDTQYF.

The V call is TRBV19, the J call TRBJ2-7, with TRBD2 matching 7 bases. The CDR3 has 17 amino acids. CDR1 and CDR2 from the germline V gene are LNHDA and SQIVND (reference sequence). V lost 3 bases, J lost 6 bases, and 17 bases stayed unmatched. CDR3 nucleotides: TGTGCCAGTAGTATTTCTGGGAGGGGCCCTACCCATCGCGAGCAGTACTTC. This translates into CASSISGRGPTHREQYF.

In this sample, this clone turned up once. V and J are TRBV6-1 and TRBJ1-1; unclear D gene. From germline, CDR1 is MNHNS and CDR2 SASEGT. V dropped 2 bases and J dropped 1 base, with 8 bases sitting between them. This CDR3 is 14 amino acids long. This CDR3 is CASSEFGGNTEAFF. For the CDR3, the DNA is TGTGCCAGCAGTGAATTCGGCGGGAACACTGAAGCTTTCTTT.

The chain joins TRBV28 to TRBJ1-2; 7 nucleotides align to TRBD1. V shed 5 bases, J shed 1 base, and the junction held 7 bases outside the gene matches. Germline V CDR1 and CDR2: MDHEN, SYDVKM. CDR3 length: 15 residues. The CDR3 loop reads CASSKPGQHNYGYTF. The CDR3 DNA reads as TGTGCCAGCAGTAAACCGGGACAGCATAACTATGGCTACACCTTC.

This chain connects TRBV7-8 to TRBJ2-1; TRBD2 might be the D (6 bases). CDR3 length equals 16 residues. The germline gives CDR1 SGHVS, CDR2 FQNEAQ. V lost 3 bases, J lost 5 bases, and 17 bases lay in between. CDR3 in amino acids: CASSFKRLAHNNEQFF. CDR3 nucleotide sequence: TGTGCCAGCAGCTTCAAACGGCTAGCGCACAACAATGAGCAGTTCTTC.

This clone appeared a few times. The chain links TRBV19 to TRBJ1-1, with no clear D. In germline, CDR1 is LNHDA, CDR2 SQIVND (reference sequence). Deletions cut 2 bases from V and 3 bases from J, with 4 bases between. This CDR3 spans 12 amino acids. As DNA, the CDR3 is TGTGCCAGTAGTATACGGGACACTGAAGCTTTCTTT. Translation gives CASSIRDTEAFF.

This rearrangement joins TRBV5-1 to TRBJ2-4, with 7 bases that match TRBD1. There are 16 residues in the CDR3. Per the germline V gene, CDR1 is SGHRS and CDR2 is YFSETQ. Trimming removed 4 bases from V and 4 bases from J; junction bases left unmatched: 11. CDR3 coding DNA: TGCGCCAGCAGCAAATTAATCCGGGACAGTAAAAACATTCAGTACTTC. Residues: CASSKLIRDSKNIQYF.

V usage is TRBV5-1 and J usage is TRBJ1-4, with 9 bases identical to TRBD1. V dropped 1 base and J dropped 3; count of bases not matched to a gene: 4. Germline V gives CDR1 SGHRS, CDR2 YFSETQ. The CDR3 runs to 16 residues. CDR3 DNA: TGCGCCAGCAGCTTGCGAGGGACAGGGCCTAATGAAAAACTGTTTTTT. Protein sequence: CASSLRGTGPNEKLFF. The whole variable domain, filled in from reference TRBV5-1 and TRBJ1-4, reads KAGVTQTPRYLIKTRGQQVTLSCSPISGHRSVSWYQQTPGQGLQFLFEYFSETQRNKGNFPGRFSGRQFSNSRSEMNVSTLELGDSALYLCASSLRGTGPNEKLFFGSGTQLSVL.

The chain combines TRBV5-1 with TRBJ2-5; maybe TRBD2 (5 bases). This CDR3 is 15 amino acids long. Germline V lookup: CDR1 SGHRS, CDR2 YFSETQ. V shed 7 bases and J shed 2 bases, with 18 bases lying between them. CDR3 sequence (DNA): TGCGCCAGCGCCCCACAAGGCGGGCAGCAAGAGACCCAGTACTTC. It encodes CASAPQGGQQETQYF.